Below are 19 T cell receptor beta chains sequenced from a single sample in a study of blood T cell repertoires in COVID-19. Measured with immunoSEQ multiplex PCR; TCRdb has only the in-frame clones, and not every one. The sample holds approximately 220,000 clones, 83% seen once. Sequenced input: PBMCs or T cells enriched from blood (not recorded which). The receptors originated from a woman aged 45-59 years who had been exposed to COVID-19.

The rearrangement uses TRBV6-5 and TRBJ1-1, with 8 bases matching TRBD1. The CDR3 spans 15 residues. Germline V gives CDR1 MNHEY, CDR2 SVGAGI. V was clipped by 2 bases and J by 6 bases; unmatched bases: 8. CDR3 sequence: CASSYTNRGGAEAFF. The CDR3 nucleotides are TGTGCCAGCAGTTACACGAACAGGGGGGGAGCTGAAGCTTTCTTT.

The CDR3 DNA follows: TGTGCCAGTAGTATAGCGGGGGTCGGGACCCTAAGCGGCTACACCTTC. It yields the protein CASSIAGVGTLSGYTF. The rearrangement links TRBV19 to TRBJ1-2; the D gene is possibly TRBD1 (5 bases). The CDR3 is made up of 16 amino acids. Germline CDR1 LNHDA, CDR2 SQIVND (reference sequence). V shed 1 base and J shed 8 bases, with 20 bases lying between them.

The chain recombines TRBV5-8 with TRBJ2-7, with 11 bases identical to TRBD1. CDR1 is SGHTS, CDR2 YDEGEE, per germline. CDR3 length: 17 amino acids. The J segment lost 3 bases and the V segment lost 2 bases, leaving 10 bases of the junction unmatched. The CDR3 DNA reads as TGTGCCAGCAGCTTAGGACAGGGGGCAAGCTACTACTACGAGCAGTACTTC. It specifies CASSLGQGASYYYEQYF. The variable domain in full, completed from reference TRBV5-8 and TRBJ2-7, reads EAGVTQSPTHLIKTRGQQATLRCSPISGHTSVYWYQQALGLGLQFLLWYDEGEERNRGNFPPRFSGRQFPNYSSELNVNALELEDSALYLCASSLGQGASYYYEQYFGPGTRLTVT.

The V and J genes are TRBV6-5 and TRBJ1-1; 11 bases align to TRBD1. With 6 bases clipped from V and 4 bases from J, the junction kept 4 bases outside the gene matches. The CDR3 is 14 amino acids. Looked up from germline, CDR1 is MNHEY and CDR2 is SVGAGI. The CDR3 here is CASSGTGGGTEAFF. The CDR3 bases are TGTGCCAGCAGCGGGACAGGGGGAGGCACTGAAGCTTTCTTT.

The chain employs TRBV7-9 and TRBJ1-1; possible D gene TRBD1, 6 bases. The CDR3 loop spans 15 amino acids. V was cut by 5 bases and J by 3 bases, with 16 bases left in between. CDR1 SEHNR and CDR2 FQNEAQ come from the germline V gene (reference sequence). This chain's CDR3 is CASSTNPTGYTEAFF. The CDR3 coding sequence is TGTGCCAGCAGCACAAATCCCACAGGGTACACTGAAGCTTTCTTT.

The chain carries TRBV3-1 (or the pseudogene TRBV3-2) and TRBJ1-2; D might be TRBD1 (5 bases). This CDR3 spans 17 amino acids. From germline, CDR1 is LGHDT and CDR2 YNNKEL (reference sequence). V gave up 4 bases and J gave up 0 bases, with 18 bases separating them. The CDR3 sequence is CASSPLTWDLPNYGYTF. The CDR3 DNA is TGTGCCAGCAGCCCCCTTACCTGGGACTTGCCTAACTATGGCTACACCTTC.

The chain combines TRBV3-1 (or the pseudogene TRBV3-2) with TRBJ1-2, with 7 bases matching TRBD1. Germline CDR1 LGHDT, CDR2 YNNKEL (reference sequence). J gave up 5 bases and V 2 bases, and 5 bases lay outside the gene matches. The CDR3 runs 14 residues. DNA of the CDR3: TGTGCCAGCAGCCAATTGGGACAGTTATATGGCTACACCTTC. This codes for CASSQLGQLYGYTF.

This rearrangement joins TRBV4-3 to TRBJ1-1, with D possibly matching TRBD1 (5 bases). V gave up 3 bases and J gave up 7 bases, with 15 bases separating them. This CDR3 comprises 14 residues. From germline, CDR1 is LGHNA and CDR2 YSLEER. Here the CDR3 reads CASSQPPRGGEAFF. CDR3 DNA sequence: TGCGCCAGCAGCCAGCCCCCTCGGGGGGGTGAAGCTTTCTTT.

The J gene is TRBJ2-3, the V gene TRBV10-3, with D possibly matching TRBD1 (5 bases). This CDR3 has 12 amino acids. The germline CDR1 and CDR2 sequences are ENHRY and SYGVKD. The V end was cut by 6 bases, the J end by 2 bases, with 6 bases between. This CDR3 is CAIRDNTDTQYF. The CDR3 nucleotides read TGTGCCATCAGGGACAACACAGATACGCAGTATTTT.

This clone has a single count. The rearrangement uses TRBV18 and TRBJ2-1; D perhaps matches TRBD2 (6 bases). Trimming shortened V by 2 bases and J by 9 bases, and 8 bases separated the two germline ends. CDR1 is KGHSH, CDR2 LQKENI, per germline. The CDR3 extends over 12 amino acids. This chain's CDR3 is CASSPGGVEQFF. CDR3 nucleotides: TGTGCCAGCTCACCAGGCGGGGTTGAGCAGTTCTTC.

The V call is TRBV10-2, the J call TRBJ2-2; the match to TRBD2 covers 14 bases. The trim removed 6 bases at V and 3 bases at J, leaving 9 bases unmatched. CDR3 length: 18 residues. Germline loops: CDR1 WSHSY, CDR2 SAAADI. CDR3: CASSEPGLAGAYTGELFF. As DNA, the CDR3 is TGCGCCAGCAGCGAACCGGGACTAGCGGGGGCATACACCGGGGAGCTGTTTTTT.

The chain has TRBV7-9 and TRBJ1-3; no firm D call. Germline loops: CDR1 SEHNR, CDR2 FQNEAQ (reference sequence). Trimming took off 2 bases at V and 0 bases at J, with 5 bases between the two ends. CDR3 length equals 14 residues. CDR3 region: CASSLSSSGNTIYF. CDR3 in DNA: TGTGCCAGCAGCTTAAGTAGCTCTGGAAACACCATATATTTT.

V and J are TRBV9 and TRBJ2-2; D gene uncertain. The CDR3 spans 13 residues. In germline, CDR1 is SGDLS, CDR2 YYNGEE. V was clipped by 3 bases and J by 6 bases, with 9 bases between them. CDR3 DNA: TGTGCCAGCAGCGCTCTATATCCCGGGGAGCTGTTTTTT. Translated: CASSALYPGELFF. Full variable domain (outside the CDR3, taken from reference TRBV9 and TRBJ2-2): DSGVTQTPKHLITATGQRVTLRCSPRSGDLSVYWYQQSLDQGLQFLIQYYNGEERAKGNILERFSAQQFPDLHSELNLSSLELGDSALYFCASSALYPGELFFGEGSRLTVL.

The chain uses TRBV5-4 and TRBJ1-4; D unresolved. The CDR3 spans 15 residues. The V and J ends lost 0 bases and 8 bases respectively, with 14 bases between them. Germline V gene data show CDR1 as SGHNT and CDR2 as YYREEE (reference sequence). The CDR3 region is CASSLGEGRGEKLFF. In DNA form, the CDR3 reads TGTGCCAGCAGCTTGGGAGAAGGAAGAGGCGAAAAACTGTTTTTT.

The J gene is TRBJ2-7, the V gene TRBV5-1; 8 positions match TRBD1. J was trimmed by 5 bases and V by 0 bases; bases with no gene match: 7. The CDR3 spans 15 residues. The germline V gene encodes CDR1 SGHRS and CDR2 YFSETQ. Written as DNA, the CDR3 is TGCGCCAGCAGCTTGGGGGACAGGTTCGTCAACGAGCAGTACTTC. As protein: CASSLGDRFVNEQYF.

V and J are TRBV15 and TRBJ2-1; 7 nucleotides line up with TRBD2. The germline V gene encodes CDR1 LNHNV and CDR2 YYDKDF (reference sequence). V was clipped by 0 bases and J by 0 bases; unmatched bases: 2. This CDR3 is built from 16 residues. The CDR3 loop is CATSREGRGSYNEQFF. The CDR3 region has the DNA TGTGCCACCAGCAGAGAGGGGAGGGGCTCCTACAATGAGCAGTTCTTC.

This clone appeared once. The chain carries TRBV23-1 and TRBJ2-5, with D unclear. TRBV23-1 is noted as an ORF with a role that remains uncertain. The length of the CDR3 is 15 residues. The V end was cut by 2 bases, the J end by 5 bases, with 15 bases between. The DNA for the CDR3 is TGCGCCAGCAGTCAACTCCGGAAACTCAGGGAGACCCAGTACTTC. Encoded protein: CASSQLRKLRETQYF.

This clone was seen once. V and J are TRBV19 and TRBJ2-5; TRBD1 matches 7 bases. The V segment lost 5 bases and the J segment 7 bases; nucleotides outside the gene matches: 4. The germline V gene has CDR1 LNHDA and CDR2 SQIVND (reference sequence). The CDR3 is made up of 12 amino acids. This CDR3 is CASSPGQLTQYF. CDR3 in DNA: TGTGCCAGTAGTCCGGGACAGCTGACCCAGTACTTC.

The chain uses TRBV28 and TRBJ1-6; TRBD1 agrees at 7 bases. The length of the CDR3 is 15 residues. From germline, CDR1 is MDHEN and CDR2 SYDVKM. After removal of 5 bases from V and 9 bases from J, the junction contained 10 bases not matched to a gene. CDR3 sequence reads: CASSPAPGGISPLHF. In nucleotides, the CDR3 is TGTGCCAGCAGTCCGGCCCCAGGGGGGATTTCACCCCTCCACTTT.